This entry lists 23 T cell receptor beta chains sequenced from one sample in a study of beta chain features in type 1 diabetes listed by TCRdb under 2018. Libraries were made using the immunoSEQ multiplex PCR assay. The entire isolated RNA was reverse transcribed using the High Capacity cDNA Reverse Transcription Kit, and thus expressed TCRB transcripts were sequenced. Not all clones reach the TCRdb copy of this immuneACCESS table, which keeps in-frame sequences only. Checked studies attribute under half of the gap to unresolved V genes and leave the rest unexplained. The sample yields 350,000 or so clones; 20% were counted once. Under 0.055% of the sample is taken by the ten largest. Sequences were obtained from naive CD4+ T cells from blood. This specimen's cell subset or site label, interpreted: true naive CD4+ T cells. Receptor source: a young woman in good health.

This chain connects TRBV6-5 to TRBJ2-3, with D unresolved. The germline CDR1 and CDR2 sequences are MNHEY and SVGAGI. V was clipped by 6 bases and J by 2 bases, with 6 bases between them. This CDR3 has 12 residues. CDR3 in DNA: TGTGCCAGCAGGTCGTCCACAGATACGCAGTATTTT. It yields the protein CASRSSTDTQYF.

This clone appeared a few times. J is TRBJ2-1 and V is TRBV19; TRBD2 is a possible D gene (6 bases). V lost 5 bases and J lost 10, with 21 bases in between. Germline CDR1 and CDR2: LNHDA and SQIVND (reference sequence). CDR3 length equals 15 residues. In DNA, the CDR3 is TGTGCCAGTAGTCCCGACCCACGACTAGTTCGCGAGCAGTTCTTC. It translates to CASSPDPRLVREQFF.

This clone was observed a handful of times. The chain recombines TRBV5-1 with TRBJ2-7; TRBD1 aligns across 7 bases. J lost 4 bases, V lost 0 bases, and 7 bases had no gene match. The CDR3 sequence is 15 residues long. CDR1 SGHRS and CDR2 YFSETQ come from the germline V gene. DNA for the CDR3: TGCGCCAGCAGCTTGGCTCCCGGGACAGCTTACGAGCAGTACTTC. Its translation is CASSLAPGTAYEQYF.

This rearrangement joins TRBV5-5 to TRBJ2-7; no clear D. This CDR3 is built from 14 residues. Germline V gene sequence: CDR1 SGHKS, CDR2 YYEKEE (reference sequence). Trimming stripped 0 bases from V and 0 bases from J, with 7 bases between. CDR3 nucleotide sequence: TGTGCCAGCAGCTTGGATTCCCGCTCCTACGAGCAGTACTTC. It yields the protein CASSLDSRSYEQYF.

This clone showed up just a few times. The V and J genes are TRBV5-1 and TRBJ2-2; TRBD2 matches 12 bases. Germline loops: CDR1 SGHRS, CDR2 YFSETQ. There are 17 residues in the CDR3. Trimming cost V 4 bases and J 3 bases; bases outside gene matches: 7. CDR3 residues: CASSPGTSGRYTGELFF. As DNA, the CDR3 is TGCGCCAGCAGCCCCGGGACTAGCGGGCGCTACACCGGGGAGCTGTTTTTT.

The chain recombines TRBV7-8 with TRBJ2-5, with a tentative D call TRBD2 (6 bases). Trimming left V 1 base short and J 5 bases short, with 11 bases between. The CDR3 length is 14 residues. Germline CDR1 and CDR2: SGHVS and FQNEAQ. The CDR3 spells CASSLDKGRETQYF. CDR3 bases: TGTGCCAGCAGCTTAGATAAAGGGAGGGAGACCCAGTACTTC.

This chain connects TRBV5-1 to TRBJ2-7, with D possibly TRBD1 on 6 matching bases. V was cut by 4 bases and J by 3 bases, with 17 bases left in between. The germline gives CDR1 SGHRS, CDR2 YFSETQ. This CDR3 region has 15 residues. CDR3 in amino acids: CASSPEPGHRYEQYF. The CDR3 DNA is TGCGCCAGCAGCCCGGAACCGGGACATCGCTACGAGCAGTACTTC.

In its sample, this clone was seen a few times. This chain links TRBV4-1 with TRBJ2-7; no definite D call. Trimming removed 0 bases at V and 7 bases at J, with 7 bases between. The CDR3 is 12 residues long. In germline, CDR1 is MGHRA, CDR2 YSYEKL. The CDR3 DNA sequence: TGCGCCAGCAGCCAAGATTTCCGGGAGCAGTACTTC. This encodes CASSQDFREQYF.

This sequence joins TRBV4-1 and TRBJ1-5; D is perhaps TRBD1 (6 bases). Trimming took off 4 bases at V and 2 bases at J, with 9 bases between the two ends. CDR1 is MGHRA, CDR2 YSYEKL, per germline. The CDR3 covers 14 residues. CDR3 sequence (DNA): TGCGCCAGCAGCCTTAGACAGGGCAATCAGCCCCAGCATTTT. It yields the protein CASSLRQGNQPQHF.

This chain uses TRBV2 with TRBJ2-1; TRBD1 matches at 8 bases. Germline V gives CDR1 SNHLY, CDR2 FYNNEI. The CDR3 covers 14 residues. V lost 0 bases, J lost 12 bases, and 7 bases stayed unmatched. The CDR3 bases are TGTGCCAGCAGTGAAGCCCCGGACAGGGTGGGGCAGTTCTTC. Its translation: CASSEAPDRVGQFF.

J is TRBJ2-5 and V is TRBV7-2, with 9 bases identical to TRBD2. Trimming at V came to 5 bases and at J to 2 bases, leaving 6 bases not matched to a gene. The CDR3 spans 15 residues. Looked up from germline, CDR1 is SGHTA and CDR2 is FQGNSA. CDR3 amino acids: CASSLLAGRQETQYF. The CDR3 DNA is TGTGCCAGCAGCCTTCTAGCGGGGCGGCAAGAGACCCAGTACTTC.

The chain links TRBV7-9 to TRBJ2-1; 7 bases map to TRBD2. V lost 4 bases to trimming and J lost 10 bases; unmatched junction nucleotides: 7. Germline lookup yields CDR1 SEHNR and CDR2 FQNEAQ (reference sequence). The CDR3 spans 13 residues. The CDR3 loop reads CASSYPGGLEQFF. The CDR3 DNA is TGTGCCAGCAGCTACCCCGGGGGACTAGAGCAGTTCTTC. Combining the CDR3 with reference TRBV7-9 and TRBJ2-1 gives the whole variable domain DTGVSQNPRHKITKRGQNVTFRCDPISEHNRLYWYRQTLGQGPEFLTYFQNEAQLEKSRLLSDRFSAERPKGSFSTLEIQRTEQGDSAMYLCASSYPGGLEQFFGPGTRLTVL.

This clone was seen more than once but under ten times. This chain joins TRBV5-4 and TRBJ2-1, with unresolved D. This CDR3 contains 15 residues. Trimming pared 4 bases from V and 3 bases from J, leaving 14 bases between. Germline V gene sequence: CDR1 SGHNT, CDR2 YYREEE (reference sequence). Here the CDR3 DNA reads TGTGCCAGCAGCCCGCGGCTCGACGTCTACAATGAGCAGTTCTTC. Its protein product is CASSPRLDVYNEQFF.

In DNA form, the CDR3 reads TGCGCCAGCAGCCTACAATGGCAGGTCCGACCAGATACGCAGTATTTT. Its protein is CASSLQWQVRPDTQYF. The V and J genes are TRBV5-1 and TRBJ2-3; no clear D gene. Germline assignment: CDR1 SGHRS and CDR2 YFSETQ. The ends were cut back, 4 bases at V and 4 bases at J, with 19 bases in the middle. This CDR3 is 16 amino acids long. The full variable domain, in which reference TRBV5-1 and TRBJ2-3 provide the parts outside the CDR3, is KAGVTQTPRYLIKTRGQQVTLSCSPISGHRSVSWYQQTPGQGLQFLFEYFSETQRNKGNFPGRFSGRQFSNSRSEMNVSTLELGDSALYLCASSLQWQVRPDTQYFGPGTRLTVL.

The chain employs TRBV7-2 and TRBJ2-7, with D possibly TRBD2 on 5 matching bases. V was cut by 0 bases and J by 3 bases, with 9 bases left in between. The CDR3 extends over 14 amino acids. The germline CDR1 and CDR2 sequences are SGHTA and FQGNSA. Here the CDR3 DNA reads TGTGCCAGCAGCTTAGCTCCGGGAATCTACGAGCAGTACTTC. This translates into CASSLAPGIYEQYF.

This clone appeared a few times. This chain links TRBV11-2 with TRBJ2-3, with 11 bases identical to TRBD2. V lost 5 bases, J lost 4 bases, and 11 bases stayed unmatched. Germline lookup yields CDR1 SGHAT and CDR2 FQNNGV. The CDR3 sequence is 17 residues long. This CDR3 is CASSPHHSGGAADTQYF. DNA of the CDR3: TGTGCCAGCAGCCCCCATCATAGCGGGGGGGCGGCAGATACGCAGTATTTT.

The chain couples TRBV5-1 to TRBJ2-2; D possibly corresponds to TRBD2 (5 bases). Trimming took 0 bases from V and 0 from J, leaving 6 bases between them. CDR1 is SGHRS and CDR2 is YFSETQ in the germline V gene. The CDR3 runs 15 residues. CDR3 in DNA: TGCGCCAGCAGCTTGGTTAGCGCGAACACCGGGGAGCTGTTTTTT. Protein sequence: CASSLVSANTGELFF.

This rearrangement joins TRBV15 to TRBJ2-7; the D is unclear. V dropped 1 base and J dropped 6 bases, with 10 bases sitting between them. The CDR3 runs to 13 residues. Germline loops: CDR1 LNHNV, CDR2 YYDKDF (reference sequence). Here the CDR3 reads CATSRVTRSEQYF. CDR3 nucleotides: TGTGCCACCAGCAGAGTGACGAGGTCCGAGCAGTACTTC.

V gene TRBV18 combines with J gene TRBJ1-2; D may be TRBD1 (5 bases). Trimming took off 2 bases at V and 4 bases at J, with 11 bases between the two ends. Germline V gene sequence: CDR1 KGHSH, CDR2 LQKENI. The CDR3 loop spans 14 amino acids. The CDR3 region is CASSPSGMAYGYTF. CDR3 DNA: TGTGCCAGCTCACCATCAGGGATGGCCTATGGCTACACCTTC. Using reference TRBV18 and TRBJ1-2 for the parts outside the CDR3, the full variable domain is NAGVMQNPRHLVRRRGQEARLRCSPMKGHSHVYWYRQLPEEGLKFMVYLQKENIIDESGMPKERFSAEFPKEGPSILRIQQVVRGDSAAYFCASSPSGMAYGYTFGSGTRLTVV.

This clone was counted between two and nine times. The V call is TRBV6-6, the J call TRBJ2-7, with D possibly matching TRBD1 (6 bases). The CDR3 runs 14 residues. V was shortened by 4 bases and J by 4 bases, with 14 bases between the two germline ends. From germline, CDR1 is MNHNY and CDR2 SVGAGI (reference sequence). This CDR3 reads CASSSTGHQYEQYF. The CDR3 nucleotides read TGTGCCAGCAGTTCAACGGGACACCAATACGAGCAGTACTTC.

This clone was observed a few times. Other DNA sequences of this sample code for an identical CDR3. The chain links TRBV18 to TRBJ2-5; weak D call: TRBD2 (5 bases). V was trimmed by 3 bases and J by 5 bases, leaving 10 bases between them. This CDR3 is 13 amino acids long. CDR1 is KGHSH and CDR2 is LQKENI in the germline V gene. For the CDR3, the DNA is TGTGCCAGCTCACCTCCCGAGCGGGAGACCCAGTACTTC. This sequence encodes CASSPPERETQYF. Supplemented by reference TRBV18 and TRBJ2-5, the full variable domain reads NAGVMQNPRHLVRRRGQEARLRCSPMKGHSHVYWYRQLPEEGLKFMVYLQKENIIDESGMPKERFSAEFPKEGPSILRIQQVVRGDSAAYFCASSPPERETQYFGPGTRLLVL.

This clone has a handful of counts. The rearrangement uses TRBV30 and TRBJ2-7; TRBD2 matches at 12 bases. CDR3 size: 14 residues. The V gene end was trimmed by 4 bases and the J gene end by 4 bases; junction bases not matched to a gene: 5. Germline V gene sequence: CDR1 GTSNPN, CDR2 SVGIG (reference sequence). In DNA form, the CDR3 reads TGTGCCTGGACAACTAGCGGGAGGAGATACGAGCAGTACTTC. Amino acid sequence: CAWTTSGRRYEQYF.

The chain employs TRBV10-3 and TRBJ2-1, with D maybe TRBD1 (6 bases). The V and J ends lost 0 bases and 4 bases respectively, with 13 bases between them. Germline V gene lookup returns CDR1 ENHRY and CDR2 SYGVKD. The CDR3 has 16 amino acids. The CDR3 sequence: CAISESGDRSYNEQFF. CDR3 DNA: TGTGCCATCAGTGAGTCGGGAGACAGGTCTTACAATGAGCAGTTCTTC.